The next 5 T cell receptor beta chains were all read from a single sample in a study of blood T cells in healthy people across ages. Primers used in a second PCR of about 7 to 12 cycles were a sample-barcoded 5' primer and a J-beta primer mix. TCRdb recomputed calls from the 5' RACE reads with MiXCR, one row per CDR3 protein. The table records over 700,000 distinct CDR3 sequences, around 25% of them present only once. In addition, the sample was reused for a study of T cells of mothers and their children.

Sequencing was carried out using blood. These receptors all come from a boy aged 5 to 17 in good health.

This clonotype was picked up a small number of times. The chain has TRBV3-1 and TRBJ2-1; D is uncertain. V was cut by 0 bases and J by 6 bases, with 6 bases left in between. This CDR3 has 13 amino acids. Germline V CDR1 and CDR2: LGHDT, YNNKEL (reference sequence). The CDR3 bases are TGTGCCAGCAGCCAAGAGTTTCTCAATGAGCAGTTCTTC. It codes for CASSQEFLNEQFF.

The chain joins TRBV5-1 to TRBJ2-5; D is unclear. Gene TRBJ2-1 matches the end of the DNA better, so the J call may be wrong. Looked up from germline, CDR1 is SGHRS and CDR2 is YFSETQ. There are 13 residues in the CDR3. CDR3 sequence: CASSLGLSNEQFF. The CDR3 DNA follows: TGCGCCAGCAGCTTGGGGCTATCTAATGAGCAGTTCTTC.

The chain links TRBV5-1 to TRBJ1-1, with TRBD1 identical over 12 bases. This CDR3 spans 16 amino acids. Losses at the gene ends were 4 bases for V and 3 bases for J; bases not matched to a gene: 7. Germline CDR1 is SGHRS and CDR2 is YFSETQ. This chain's CDR3 is CASSLGQGAGYTEAFF. The DNA for the CDR3 is TGCGCCAGCAGCCTGGGACAGGGGGCTGGTTACACTGAAGCTTTCTTT.

There are a few counts of this clonotype. Likely a read error: the CDR3 ends without its conserved phenylalanine or tryptophan. The chain links TRBV6-5 to TRBJ1-1; D unresolved. Trimming took off 5 bases at V and 1 base at J, with 5 bases between the two ends. From germline, CDR1 is MNHEY and CDR2 SVGAGI. The CDR3 runs to 12 residues. The CDR3 here is CASSPKNTEAFS. In DNA form, the CDR3 reads TGTGCCAGCAGTCCAAAGAACACTGAAGCTTTCTCT.

In this sample, this clonotype turned up a few times. The chain carries TRBV11-2 and TRBJ2-1; weak D call: TRBD2 (5 bases). CDR1 and CDR2 from the germline V gene are SGHAT and FQNNGV. The length of the CDR3 is 16 residues. V was pared by 4 bases and J by 0 bases, with 13 bases between. The CDR3 loop is CASSSFSGSSYNEQFF. As DNA, the CDR3 is TGTGCCAGCAGCTCCTTTTCGGGGAGCTCCTACAATGAGCAGTTCTTC.